This paragraph reports one T cell receptor (beta chain). Its specificity is unknown. Assay used: immunoSEQ multiplex PCR; TCRdb lists only in-frame clones, some missing. The repertoire holds 55,000 to 80,000 clones, with roughly four fifths as singletons. These data originate in a study of OX40 agonist ivuxolimab in advanced cancers. Study context: Ivuxolimab, which patients received intravenously every 2 weeks, was dosed at 0.01 to 10 mg/kg. Every patient in dose escalation had hepatocellular carcinoma, melanoma, renal cell or head and neck cancer. Partial responses were observed in three patients, of whom one had hepatocellular carcinoma and two had cutaneous melanoma.

General study points: There were, on average, more expanded clones in CD8+ T cells than in CD4+.

The germline CDR1 and CDR2 sequences are GTSNPN and SVGIG (reference sequence). The CDR3 runs to 14 residues. V was cut by 1 base and J by 0 bases, with 10 bases left in between. The TCR was taken from an adult with an advanced solid tumor such as melanoma, head and neck, liver or kidney cancer. The rearrangement joins TRBV30 to TRBJ2-7; perhaps TRBD1 as D (6 bases). Here the sequenced sample was CD4+ or CD8+ T cells sorted from blood, taken in a trial of the OX40 agonist ivuxolimab. Here the CDR3 DNA reads TGTGCCTGGAGTGATTGGGACAACTCCTACGAGCAGTACTTC. Protein sequence: CAWSDWDNSYEQYF.